Listed below are T cell receptor beta chains from one sample, sequenced in a study of shared clonotypes between healthy human individuals. Clones were sequenced by immunoSEQ multiplex PCR, and TCRdb holds only the in-frame ones, with some missing. The sample has approximately 2.5 million clones, roughly 93% seen once; the top ten hold approximately 0.36%. Sequenced: naive CD4+ T cells from PBMCs. The source of these receptors is a man aged 18 to 29 in good health. Some clones in this sample may be carry-over from other donors' samples. The CDR3 runs from the conserved cysteine through the conserved F or W. The D gene is left open where the match is weak. Size tells how often a clone was seen (once, few, many) or the class of an expanded clone, and some rows leave it out.

abundance: -; d_gene: TRBD2; j_gene: TRBJ2-1; v_gene: TRBV10-3; CDR3nt: TGTGCCACCCGAGGACTAGAGGAGGAGGAGCAGTTCTTC; CDR3aa: CATRGLEEEEQFF
abundance: -; d_gene: TRBD2; j_gene: TRBJ2-7; v_gene: TRBV18; CDR3nt: TGTGCCAGCTCACCGCTACTAGCGGGAGTGAACGAGCAGTACTTC; CDR3aa: CASSPLLAGVNEQYF
abundance: once; d_gene: TRBD2; j_gene: TRBJ2-1; v_gene: TRBV9; CDR3nt: TGTGCCAGCAGCGACCGACTAGCGATCCAGTTCTTC; CDR3aa: CASSDRLAIQFF
abundance: -; d_gene: -; j_gene: TRBJ2-2; v_gene: TRBV19; CDR3nt: TGTGCCAGTAGTCTGACGTACGGAGAGCTGTTTTTT; CDR3aa: CASSLTYGELFF
abundance: once; d_gene: TRBD1; j_gene: TRBJ1-3; v_gene: TRBV4-1; CDR3nt: TGCGCCAGCACTCCTTACGGACAGGGGGCAGGAAACACCATATATTTT; CDR3aa: CASTPYGQGAGNTIYF
abundance: -; d_gene: TRBD2; j_gene: TRBJ2-7; v_gene: TRBV28; CDR3nt: TGTGCCAGCAGTGGGGGAGCTAGCGGGAACTACGAGCAGTACTTC; CDR3aa: CASSGGASGNYEQYF
abundance: -; d_gene: -; j_gene: TRBJ2-1; v_gene: TRBV7-3; CDR3nt: TGTGCCAGCAGCTTGCCTGGGAAGGCGTGGGAGCAGTTCTTC; CDR3aa: CASSLPGKAWEQFF
abundance: -; d_gene: -; j_gene: TRBJ2-6; v_gene: TRBV7-9; CDR3nt: TGTGCCAGCAGCTTAGTAGTGGGCTCTGGGGCCAACGTCCTGACTTTC; CDR3aa: CASSLVVGSGANVLTF
abundance: -; d_gene: -; j_gene: TRBJ1-5; v_gene: TRBV28; CDR3nt: TGTGCCAGCAGACTAACCAATCAGCCCCAGCATTTT; CDR3aa: CASRLTNQPQHF
abundance: -; d_gene: -; j_gene: TRBJ2-7; v_gene: TRBV5-6; CDR3nt: TGTGCCAGCAGCCCTGGGGCAAGCCTTGACGAGCAGTACTTC; CDR3aa: CASSPGASLDEQYF
abundance: -; d_gene: -; j_gene: TRBJ2-3; v_gene: TRBV4-1; CDR3nt: TGCGCCAGCAGCCTAACCGCAGGAATCACAGATACGCAGTATTTT; CDR3aa: CASSLTAGITDTQYF
abundance: -; d_gene: -; j_gene: TRBJ1-5; v_gene: TRBV28; CDR3nt: TGTGCCAGCAGTAGCCAGGGTTTTCAGCCCCAGCATTTT; CDR3aa: CASSSQGFQPQHF
abundance: -; d_gene: -; j_gene: TRBJ1-3; v_gene: TRBV6-6; CDR3nt: TGTGCCAGCAGTTACGAAGGGTTTCAAGTAGCGGCTCATTTT; CDR3aa: CASSYEGFQVAAHF
abundance: -; d_gene: -; j_gene: TRBJ2-7; v_gene: TRBV5-1; CDR3nt: TGCGCCAGCAAGGGGGCGGGAGGTCTCTACGAGCAGTACTTC; CDR3aa: CASKGAGGLYEQYF
abundance: once; d_gene: -; j_gene: TRBJ2-6; v_gene: TRBV7-9; CDR3nt: TGTGCCAGCAGCCCCCATCCACCGTTCGGCTCTGGGGCCAACGTCCTGACTTTC; CDR3aa: CASSPHPPFGSGANVLTF
abundance: -; d_gene: TRBD2; j_gene: TRBJ2-7; v_gene: TRBV18; CDR3nt: TGTGCCAGCTCACCACAGGGGGCAAGGACTAGCGGGAGTTACGAGCAGTACTTC; CDR3aa: CASSPQGARTSGSYEQYF
abundance: -; d_gene: TRBD1; j_gene: TRBJ1-3; v_gene: TRBV5-4; CDR3nt: TGTGCCAGCAGCTTGGGACCGACAGGGGGAAATGGAAACACCATATATTTT; CDR3aa: CASSLGPTGGNGNTIYF
abundance: -; d_gene: -; j_gene: TRBJ2-7; v_gene: TRBV6-6; CDR3nt: TGTGCCACCTCGGGACCTTCCTACGAGCAGTACTTC; CDR3aa: CATSGPSYEQYF
abundance: -; d_gene: -; j_gene: TRBJ2-7; v_gene: TRBV10-1; CDR3nt: TGCGCCAGCAGTGACAGGGTCTCGGACGAGCAGTACTTC; CDR3aa: CASSDRVSDEQYF
abundance: -; d_gene: TRBD2; j_gene: TRBJ2-3; v_gene: TRBV27; CDR3nt: TGTGCCAGCAGTTTAAATACTAGCGGGAGGGCCTTCACAGATACGCAGTATTTT; CDR3aa: CASSLNTSGRAFTDTQYF
abundance: -; d_gene: TRBD2; j_gene: TRBJ2-3; v_gene: TRBV7-6; CDR3nt: TGTGCCAGCAGCTTAGTAGGTAGCGGGAGCCGCAGCACAGATACGCAGTATTTT; CDR3aa: CASSLVGSGSRSTDTQYF
abundance: -; d_gene: -; j_gene: TRBJ2-1; v_gene: TRBV5-1; CDR3nt: TGCGCCAGCAGCTTGGAGGGCGGCCGGAGCTCCTACAATGAGCAGTTCTTC; CDR3aa: CASSLEGGRSSYNEQFF
abundance: -; d_gene: -; j_gene: TRBJ2-2; v_gene: TRBV30; CDR3nt: TGTGCCTGGAGTGAAGGACTAGGGGGGACCGGGGAGCTGTTTTTT; CDR3aa: CAWSEGLGGTGELFF
abundance: -; d_gene: TRBD1; j_gene: TRBJ1-1; v_gene: TRBV11-3; CDR3nt: TGTGCCAGCAGCTTAAGGACAGGGGCTAACACTGAAGCTTTCTTT; CDR3aa: CASSLRTGANTEAFF
abundance: -; d_gene: -; j_gene: TRBJ1-2; v_gene: TRBV23-1; CDR3nt: TGCGCCAGCAGTCAATCGAGGCCTTTCCCTACTCTATGGCTGAGATTC; CDR3aa: CASSQSRPFPTLWLRF
abundance: -; d_gene: -; j_gene: TRBJ1-2; v_gene: TRBV6-1; CDR3nt: TGTGCCGGCCGCCGGGGGCCCAACTATGGCTACACCTTC; CDR3aa: CAGRRGPNYGYTF
abundance: few; d_gene: TRBD1; j_gene: TRBJ1-1; v_gene: TRBV28; CDR3nt: TGTGCCAGCATTCACTATACAGGGGACGCTTTCTTT; CDR3aa: CASIHYTGDAFF
abundance: -; d_gene: TRBD1; j_gene: TRBJ2-2; v_gene: TRBV7-8; CDR3nt: TGTGCCAGCAGCACGAGACAGGGCGTGTTTACCGGGGAGCTGTTTTTT; CDR3aa: CASSTRQGVFTGELFF
abundance: -; d_gene: -; j_gene: TRBJ2-7; v_gene: TRBV27; CDR3nt: TGTGCCAGCAGTTTTGGTTGGCCAGGGGGGTCCTACGAGCAGTACTTC; CDR3aa: CASSFGWPGGSYEQYF
abundance: -; d_gene: -; j_gene: TRBJ1-1; v_gene: TRBV7-8; CDR3nt: TGTGCCAGCAGCTTAGAGAGCTGGCGGAACACTGAAGCTTTCTTT; CDR3aa: CASSLESWRNTEAFF
abundance: -; d_gene: TRBD1; j_gene: TRBJ2-7; v_gene: TRBV19; CDR3nt: TGTGCCAGTAGTAGGAGACAGGGTGAGCAGTACTTC; CDR3aa: CASSRRQGEQYF
abundance: -; d_gene: TRBD1; j_gene: TRBJ2-7; v_gene: TRBV27; CDR3nt: TGTGCCAGCAGTTGGGGACAGGGGGCCAGTAACTACGAGCAGTACTTC; CDR3aa: CASSWGQGASNYEQYF
abundance: -; d_gene: TRBD1; j_gene: TRBJ1-5; v_gene: TRBV15; CDR3nt: TGTGCCACCAGCAACGGACAGGGGGATCAGCCCCAGCATTTT; CDR3aa: CATSNGQGDQPQHF
abundance: -; d_gene: -; j_gene: TRBJ2-3; v_gene: TRBV18; CDR3nt: TGTGCCAGCTCACCGACGCCTCGGGATACGCAGTATTTT; CDR3aa: CASSPTPRDTQYF
abundance: -; d_gene: TRBD1; j_gene: TRBJ1-2; v_gene: TRBV10-3; CDR3nt: TGTGCCATCAGTGGGTCCGGGACAGATGGCTACACCTTC; CDR3aa: CAISGSGTDGYTF
abundance: -; d_gene: -; j_gene: TRBJ2-7; v_gene: TRBV7-2; CDR3nt: TGTGCCAGCAGCCGCGGAGGGTACGAGCAGTACTTC; CDR3aa: CASSRGGYEQYF
abundance: -; d_gene: -; j_gene: TRBJ2-7; v_gene: TRBV7-2; CDR3nt: TGTGCCAGCAGCTTACCCAGGGATGCCTACGAGCAGTACTTC; CDR3aa: CASSLPRDAYEQYF
abundance: -; d_gene: -; j_gene: TRBJ1-3; v_gene: TRBV19; CDR3nt: TGTGCCAGTAGTTCCTACACAGCGACGGGTGGAAACACCATATATTTT; CDR3aa: CASSSYTATGGNTIYF
abundance: -; d_gene: -; j_gene: TRBJ1-1; v_gene: TRBV5-4; CDR3nt: TGTGCCAGCAGCTTGGTGGCAGGGAACACTGAAGCTTTCTTT; CDR3aa: CASSLVAGNTEAFF
abundance: -; d_gene: -; j_gene: TRBJ2-2; v_gene: TRBV7-9; CDR3nt: -; CDR3aa: CASSFGSGTGGSAGELFF